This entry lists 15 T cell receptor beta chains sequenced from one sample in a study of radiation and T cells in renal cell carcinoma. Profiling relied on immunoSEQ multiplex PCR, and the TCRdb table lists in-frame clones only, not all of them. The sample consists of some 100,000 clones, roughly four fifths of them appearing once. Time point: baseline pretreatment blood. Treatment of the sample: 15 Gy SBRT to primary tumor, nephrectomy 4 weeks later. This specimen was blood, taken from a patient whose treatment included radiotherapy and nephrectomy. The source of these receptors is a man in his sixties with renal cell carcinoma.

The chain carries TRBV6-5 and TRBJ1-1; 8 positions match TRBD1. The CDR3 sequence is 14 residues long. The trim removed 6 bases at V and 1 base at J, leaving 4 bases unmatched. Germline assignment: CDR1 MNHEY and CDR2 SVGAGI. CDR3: CASRRDRRNTEAFF. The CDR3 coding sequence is TGTGCCAGCAGGAGGGACAGGAGGAACACTGAAGCTTTCTTT.

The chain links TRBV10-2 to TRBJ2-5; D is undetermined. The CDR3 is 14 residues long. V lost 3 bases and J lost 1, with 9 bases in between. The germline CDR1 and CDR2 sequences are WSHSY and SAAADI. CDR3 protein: CASSESGRQETQYF. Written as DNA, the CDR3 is TGCGCCAGCAGTGAAAGTGGACGCCAAGAGACCCAGTACTTC.

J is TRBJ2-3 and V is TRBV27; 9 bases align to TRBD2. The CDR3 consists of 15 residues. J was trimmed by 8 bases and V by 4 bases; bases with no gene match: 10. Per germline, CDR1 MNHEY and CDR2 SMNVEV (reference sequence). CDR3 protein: CASSSVGLAGITQYF. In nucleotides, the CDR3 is TGTGCCAGCAGTTCTGTAGGGCTAGCGGGAATTACGCAGTATTTT.

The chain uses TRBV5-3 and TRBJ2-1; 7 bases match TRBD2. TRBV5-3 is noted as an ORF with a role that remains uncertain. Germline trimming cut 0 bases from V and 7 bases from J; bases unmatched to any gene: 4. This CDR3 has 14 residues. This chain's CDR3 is CARSLVREWNEQFF. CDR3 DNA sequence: TGTGCCAGAAGCTTGGTGCGGGAGTGGAATGAGCAGTTCTTC.

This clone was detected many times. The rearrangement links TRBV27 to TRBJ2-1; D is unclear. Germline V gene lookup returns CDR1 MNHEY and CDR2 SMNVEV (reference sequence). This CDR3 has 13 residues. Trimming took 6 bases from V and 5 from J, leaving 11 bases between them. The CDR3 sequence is CASSVYSNNEQFF. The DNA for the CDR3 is TGTGCCAGCAGCGTCTACTCGAACAATGAGCAGTTCTTC.

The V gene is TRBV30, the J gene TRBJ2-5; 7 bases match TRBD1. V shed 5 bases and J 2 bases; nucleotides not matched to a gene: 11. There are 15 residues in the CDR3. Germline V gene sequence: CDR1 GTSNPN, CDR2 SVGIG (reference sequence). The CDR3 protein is CAWVPYGTVQETQYF. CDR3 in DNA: TGTGCCTGGGTGCCCTACGGGACAGTGCAAGAGACCCAGTACTTC.

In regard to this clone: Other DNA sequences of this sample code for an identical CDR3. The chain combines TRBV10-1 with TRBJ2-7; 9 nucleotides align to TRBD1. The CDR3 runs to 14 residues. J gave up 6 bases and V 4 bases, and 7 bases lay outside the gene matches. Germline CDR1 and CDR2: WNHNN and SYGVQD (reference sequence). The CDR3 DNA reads TGCGCCAGCAGTGGCCCGGGACAGGGAAGCGAGCAGTACTTC. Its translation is CASSGPGQGSEQYF.

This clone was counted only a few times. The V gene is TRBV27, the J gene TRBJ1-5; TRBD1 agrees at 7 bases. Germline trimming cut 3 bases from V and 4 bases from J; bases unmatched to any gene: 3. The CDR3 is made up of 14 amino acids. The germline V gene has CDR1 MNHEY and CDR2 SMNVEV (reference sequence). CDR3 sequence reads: CASSFRDRNQPQHF. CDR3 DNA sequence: TGTGCCAGCAGTTTCCGGGACAGAAATCAGCCCCAGCATTTT.

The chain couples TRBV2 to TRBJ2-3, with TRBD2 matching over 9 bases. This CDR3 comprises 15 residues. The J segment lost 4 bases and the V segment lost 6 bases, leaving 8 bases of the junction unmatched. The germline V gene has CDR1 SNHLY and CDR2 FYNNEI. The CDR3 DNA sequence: TGTGCCAGCAGGGTGGGACTAGCCCGATCAGATACGCAGTATTTT. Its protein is CASRVGLARSDTQYF.

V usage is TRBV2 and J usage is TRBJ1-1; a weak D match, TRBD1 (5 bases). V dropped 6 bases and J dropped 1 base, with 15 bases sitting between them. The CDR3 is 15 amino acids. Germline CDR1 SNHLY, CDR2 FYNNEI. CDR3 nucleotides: TGTGCCAGCAGAATCGCGGGGGGAAGGAACACTGAAGCTTTCTTT. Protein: CASRIAGGRNTEAFF.

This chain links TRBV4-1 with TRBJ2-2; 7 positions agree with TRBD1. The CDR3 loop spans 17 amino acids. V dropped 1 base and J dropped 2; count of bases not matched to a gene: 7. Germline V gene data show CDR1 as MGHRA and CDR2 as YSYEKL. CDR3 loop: CASSQGRIGGNTGELFF. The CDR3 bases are TGCGCCAGCAGCCAAGGAAGAATAGGGGGCAACACCGGGGAGCTGTTTTTT.

The CDR3 here is CASSGGRARNEQFF. CDR3 coding DNA: TGTGCCAGCTCTGGTGGGAGGGCCAGGAATGAGCAGTTCTTC. The chain combines TRBV9 with TRBJ2-1, with 7 bases aligning to TRBD2. J gave up 7 bases and V 7 bases, and 11 bases lay outside the gene matches. Germline assignment: CDR1 SGDLS and CDR2 YYNGEE. There are 14 residues in the CDR3.

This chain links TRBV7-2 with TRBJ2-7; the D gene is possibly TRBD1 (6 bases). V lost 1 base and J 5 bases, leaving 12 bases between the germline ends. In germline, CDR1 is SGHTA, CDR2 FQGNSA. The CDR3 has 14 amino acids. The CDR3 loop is CASSLEQGPHEQYF. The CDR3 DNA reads TGTGCCAGCAGCTTAGAACAGGGCCCCCACGAGCAGTACTTC.

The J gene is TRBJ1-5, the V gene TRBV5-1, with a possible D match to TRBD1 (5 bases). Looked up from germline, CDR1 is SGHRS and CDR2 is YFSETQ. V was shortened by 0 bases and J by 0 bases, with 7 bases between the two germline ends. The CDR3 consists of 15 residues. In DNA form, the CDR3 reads TGCGCCAGCAGCTTGGGGGACGGTAGCAATCAGCCCCAGCATTTT. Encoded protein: CASSLGDGSNQPQHF.

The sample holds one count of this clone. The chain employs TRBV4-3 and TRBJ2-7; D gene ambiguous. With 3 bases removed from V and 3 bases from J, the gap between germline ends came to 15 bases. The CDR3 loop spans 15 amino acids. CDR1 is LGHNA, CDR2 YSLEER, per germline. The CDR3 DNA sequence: TGCGCCAGCAGCCATCGGCGGTCACAAAACTACGAGCAGTACTTC. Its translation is CASSHRRSQNYEQYF.